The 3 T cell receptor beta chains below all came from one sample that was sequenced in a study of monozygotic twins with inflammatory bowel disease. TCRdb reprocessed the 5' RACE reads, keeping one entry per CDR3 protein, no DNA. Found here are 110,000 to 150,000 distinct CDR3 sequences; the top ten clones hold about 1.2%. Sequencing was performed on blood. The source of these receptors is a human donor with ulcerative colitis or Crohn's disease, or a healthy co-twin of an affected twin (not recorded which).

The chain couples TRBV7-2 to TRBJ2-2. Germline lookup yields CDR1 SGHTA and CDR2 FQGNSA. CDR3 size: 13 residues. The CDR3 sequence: CASSLGQAGELFF.

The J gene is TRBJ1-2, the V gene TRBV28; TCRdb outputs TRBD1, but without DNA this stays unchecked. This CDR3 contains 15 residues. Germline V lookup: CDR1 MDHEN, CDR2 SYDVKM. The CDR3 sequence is CASSRPTGLHYGYTF.

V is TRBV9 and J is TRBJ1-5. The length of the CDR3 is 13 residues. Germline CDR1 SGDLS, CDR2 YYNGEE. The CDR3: CASSVNIDQPQHF.